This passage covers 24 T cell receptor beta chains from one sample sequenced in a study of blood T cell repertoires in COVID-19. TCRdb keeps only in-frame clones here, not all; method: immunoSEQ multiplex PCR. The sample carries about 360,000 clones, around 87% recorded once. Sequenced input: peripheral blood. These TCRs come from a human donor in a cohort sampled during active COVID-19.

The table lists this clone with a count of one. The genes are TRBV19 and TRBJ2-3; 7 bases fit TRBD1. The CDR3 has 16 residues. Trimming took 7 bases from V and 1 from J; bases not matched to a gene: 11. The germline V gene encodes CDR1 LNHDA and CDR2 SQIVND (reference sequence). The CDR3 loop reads CASTLQPTGGTDTQYF. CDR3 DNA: TGTGCCAGTACCCTCCAACCCACAGGGGGCACAGATACGCAGTATTTT.

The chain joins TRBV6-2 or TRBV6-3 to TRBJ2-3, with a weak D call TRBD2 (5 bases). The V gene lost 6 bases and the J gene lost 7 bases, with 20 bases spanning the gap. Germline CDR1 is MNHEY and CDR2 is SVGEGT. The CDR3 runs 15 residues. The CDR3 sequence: CASSSLGVAKNTQYF. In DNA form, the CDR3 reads TGTGCCAGCAGCTCCCTCGGGGTAGCGAAGAATACGCAGTATTTT.

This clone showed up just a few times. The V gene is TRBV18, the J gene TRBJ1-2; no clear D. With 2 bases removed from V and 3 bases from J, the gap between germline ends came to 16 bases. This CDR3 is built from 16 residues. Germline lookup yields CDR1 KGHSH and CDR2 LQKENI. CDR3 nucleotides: TGTGCCAGCTCACCAGCAGGCCTCTCCGCCGACTATGGCTACACCTTC. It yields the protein CASSPAGLSADYGYTF.

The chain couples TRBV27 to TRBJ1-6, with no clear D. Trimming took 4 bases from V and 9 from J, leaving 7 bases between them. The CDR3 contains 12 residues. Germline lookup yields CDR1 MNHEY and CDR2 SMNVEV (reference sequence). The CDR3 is CASSSGLSPLHF. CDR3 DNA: TGTGCCAGCAGTTCGGGTCTTTCACCCCTCCACTTT.

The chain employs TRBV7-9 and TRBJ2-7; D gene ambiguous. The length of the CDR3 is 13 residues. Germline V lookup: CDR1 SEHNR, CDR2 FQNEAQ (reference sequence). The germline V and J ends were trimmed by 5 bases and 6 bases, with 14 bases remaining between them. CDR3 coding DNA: TGTGCCAGCAGCCCGGTATCCCCTAGCGAGCAGTACTTC. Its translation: CASSPVSPSEQYF.

The CDR3 DNA follows: TGTGCCAGCAGCAGGGGGGGGGACTACTACAATGAGCAGTTCTTC. Translating gives CASSRGGDYYNEQFF. J is TRBJ2-1 and V is TRBV3-1 (or the pseudogene TRBV3-2); a weak D match, TRBD2 (7 bases). Germline CDR1 reads LGHDT; CDR2 reads YNNKEL (reference sequence). CDR3 length equals 15 residues. V was pared by 5 bases and J by 3 bases, with 14 bases between.

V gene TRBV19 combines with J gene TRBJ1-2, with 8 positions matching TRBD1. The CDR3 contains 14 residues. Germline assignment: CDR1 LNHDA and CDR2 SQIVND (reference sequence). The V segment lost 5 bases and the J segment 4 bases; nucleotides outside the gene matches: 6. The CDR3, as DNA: TGTGCCAGTAGTCTGGACAGGGATGCCTATGGCTACACCTTC. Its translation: CASSLDRDAYGYTF.

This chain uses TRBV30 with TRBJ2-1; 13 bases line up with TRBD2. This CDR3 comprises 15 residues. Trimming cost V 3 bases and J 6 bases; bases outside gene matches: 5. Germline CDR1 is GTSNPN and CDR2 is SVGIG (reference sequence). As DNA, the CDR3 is TGTGCCTGGAGCCTGGGACTAGCGGGGAGCAATGAGCAGTTCTTC. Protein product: CAWSLGLAGSNEQFF.

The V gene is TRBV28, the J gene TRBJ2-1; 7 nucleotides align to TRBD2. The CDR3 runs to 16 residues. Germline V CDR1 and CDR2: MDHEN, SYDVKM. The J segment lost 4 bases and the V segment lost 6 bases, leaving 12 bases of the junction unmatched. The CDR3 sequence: CASSWGGNNPYNEQFF. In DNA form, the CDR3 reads TGTGCCAGCAGCTGGGGGGGGAATAACCCTTACAATGAGCAGTTCTTC.

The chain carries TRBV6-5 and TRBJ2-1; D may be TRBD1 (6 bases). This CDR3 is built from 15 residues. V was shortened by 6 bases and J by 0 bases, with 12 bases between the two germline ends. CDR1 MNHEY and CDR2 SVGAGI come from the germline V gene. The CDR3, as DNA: TGTGCCAGCAGCCTCGGACAGAACTCCTACAATGAGCAGTTCTTC. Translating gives CASSLGQNSYNEQFF.

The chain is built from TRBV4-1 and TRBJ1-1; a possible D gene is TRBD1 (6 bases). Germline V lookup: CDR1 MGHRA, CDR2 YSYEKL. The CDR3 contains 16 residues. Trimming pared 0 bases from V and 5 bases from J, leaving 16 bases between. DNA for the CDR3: TGCGCCAGCAGCCAAGAACCCCCCGCGACAGGAACTGAAGCTTTCTTT. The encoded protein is CASSQEPPATGTEAFF.

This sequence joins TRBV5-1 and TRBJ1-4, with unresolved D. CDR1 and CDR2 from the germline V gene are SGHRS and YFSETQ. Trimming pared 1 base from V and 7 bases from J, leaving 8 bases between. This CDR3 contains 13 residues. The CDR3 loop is CASSLSFSEKLFF. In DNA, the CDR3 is TGCGCCAGCAGCTTGTCTTTTAGTGAAAAACTGTTTTTT.

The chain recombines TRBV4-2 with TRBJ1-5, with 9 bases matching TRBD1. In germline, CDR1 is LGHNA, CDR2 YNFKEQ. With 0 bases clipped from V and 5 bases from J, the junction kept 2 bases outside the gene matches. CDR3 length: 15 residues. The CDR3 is CASSQEQGAYQPQHF. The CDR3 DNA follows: TGTGCCAGCAGCCAAGAACAGGGGGCATATCAGCCCCAGCATTTT.

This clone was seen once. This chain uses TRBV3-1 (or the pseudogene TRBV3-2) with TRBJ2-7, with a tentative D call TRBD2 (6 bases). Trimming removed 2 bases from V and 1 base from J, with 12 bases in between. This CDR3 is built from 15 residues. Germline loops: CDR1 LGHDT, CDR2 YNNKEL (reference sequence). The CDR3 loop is CASSQQGGVSYEQYF. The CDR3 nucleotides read TGTGCCAGCAGCCAACAAGGAGGGGTGTCCTACGAGCAGTACTTC.

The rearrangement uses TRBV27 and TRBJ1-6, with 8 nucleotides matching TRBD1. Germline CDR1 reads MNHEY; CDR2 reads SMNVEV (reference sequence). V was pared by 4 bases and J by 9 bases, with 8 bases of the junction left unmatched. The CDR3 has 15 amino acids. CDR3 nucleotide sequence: TGTGCCAGCAGTTCGGCGGACAGGGAGGGTTCACCCCTCCACTTT. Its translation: CASSSADREGSPLHF.

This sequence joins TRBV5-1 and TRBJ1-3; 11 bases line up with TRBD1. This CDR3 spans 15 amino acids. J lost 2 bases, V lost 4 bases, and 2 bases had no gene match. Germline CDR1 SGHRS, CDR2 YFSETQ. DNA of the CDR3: TGCGCCAGCAGCCAGGGACAGGGGGCTGGAAACACCATATATTTT. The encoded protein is CASSQGQGAGNTIYF.

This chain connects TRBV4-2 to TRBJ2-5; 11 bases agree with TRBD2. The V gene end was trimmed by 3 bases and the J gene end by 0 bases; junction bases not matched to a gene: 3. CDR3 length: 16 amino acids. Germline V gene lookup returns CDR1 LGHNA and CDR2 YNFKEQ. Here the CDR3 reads CASSQTSGTHQETQYF. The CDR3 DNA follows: TGTGCCAGCAGCCAGACTAGCGGGACTCACCAAGAGACCCAGTACTTC.

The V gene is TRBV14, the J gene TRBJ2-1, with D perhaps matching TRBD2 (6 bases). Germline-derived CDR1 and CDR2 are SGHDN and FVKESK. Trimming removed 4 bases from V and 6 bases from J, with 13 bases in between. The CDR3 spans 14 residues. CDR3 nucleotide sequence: TGTGCCAGCAGCCTCCTGACTAGGATCAATGAGCAGTTCTTC. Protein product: CASSLLTRINEQFF.

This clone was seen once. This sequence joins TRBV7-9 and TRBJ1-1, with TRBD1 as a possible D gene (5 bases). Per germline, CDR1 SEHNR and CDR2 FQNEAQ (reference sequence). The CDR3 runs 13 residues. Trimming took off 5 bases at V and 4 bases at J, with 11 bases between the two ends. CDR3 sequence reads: CASSPQGVTEAFF. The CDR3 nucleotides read TGTGCCAGCAGCCCCCAAGGGGTCACTGAAGCTTTCTTT.

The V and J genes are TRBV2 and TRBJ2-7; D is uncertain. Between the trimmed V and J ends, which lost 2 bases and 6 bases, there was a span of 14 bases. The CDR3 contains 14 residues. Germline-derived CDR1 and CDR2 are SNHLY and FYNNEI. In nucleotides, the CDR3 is TGTGCCAGCAGTGAACCGATTCGGGTTGTCGAGCAGTACTTC. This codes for CASSEPIRVVEQYF.

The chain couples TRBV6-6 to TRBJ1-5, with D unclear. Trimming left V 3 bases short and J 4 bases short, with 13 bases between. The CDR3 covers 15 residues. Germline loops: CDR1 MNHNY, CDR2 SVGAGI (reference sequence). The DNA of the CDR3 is TGTGCCAGCAGTTATGCGGCGAGCCTGAATCAGCCCCAGCATTTT. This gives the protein CASSYAASLNQPQHF.

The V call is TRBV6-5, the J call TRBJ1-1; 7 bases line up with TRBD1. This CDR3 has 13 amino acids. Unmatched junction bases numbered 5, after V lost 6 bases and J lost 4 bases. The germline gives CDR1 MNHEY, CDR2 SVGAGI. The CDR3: CASSSEGATEAFF. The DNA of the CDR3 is TGTGCCAGCAGCTCGGAGGGGGCCACTGAAGCTTTCTTT.

This CDR3 reads CASSVSGEGEKLFF. The CDR3, as DNA: TGTGCCAGCAGCGTATCGGGGGAGGGTGAAAAACTGTTTTTT. This chain joins TRBV9 and TRBJ1-4; tentative D call: TRBD1 (5 bases). Germline loops: CDR1 SGDLS, CDR2 YYNGEE. Trimming shortened V by 1 base and J by 7 bases, and 11 bases separated the two germline ends. This CDR3 is 14 amino acids long.

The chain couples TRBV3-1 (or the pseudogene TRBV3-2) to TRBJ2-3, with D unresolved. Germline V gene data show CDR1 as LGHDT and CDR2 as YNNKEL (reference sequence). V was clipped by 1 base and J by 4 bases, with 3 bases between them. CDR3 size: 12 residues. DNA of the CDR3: TGTGCCAGCAGCCAAGTAGCAGATACGCAGTATTTT. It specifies CASSQVADTQYF.